This record covers a single TCR beta chain. The data belong to a study of technical replicates of blood from a few donors. The length of the CDR3 is 14 residues. Per the germline V gene, CDR1 is MNHEY and CDR2 is SMNVEV (reference sequence). Clones were sequenced by immunoSEQ multiplex PCR, and TCRdb holds only the in-frame ones, with some missing. The sample gives roughly 72,000 clones, roughly 97% of which show up once; roughly 0.3% is in the top ten. The TCR comes from a human donor in good health. The V call is TRBV27, the J call TRBJ1-1; TRBD1 might be the D (5 bases). The sample comprised T cells isolated from PBMCs. For the CDR3, the DNA is TGTGCAGTACGGGAGCATGGGGGGACCACTGAAGCTTTCTTT. Protein sequence: CAVREHGGTTEAFF.